A single sample is the source of the 19 T cell receptor beta chains below, sequenced in a study of immune characterization of retroperitoneal liposarcoma. TCRdb reprocessed the PCR reads via MiXCR and lists one record per CDR3 protein. The table lists 2,900 or so distinct CDR3 sequences, about 46% of them singletons, with around 50% in the top ten. The sample consisted of tumor tissue. The receptor set was obtained from a male donor with retroperitoneal liposarcoma.

V usage is TRBV7-2 and J usage is TRBJ2-3; 14 bases fit TRBD2. The CDR3 has 19 residues. The V and J ends lost 5 bases and 2 bases, in that order; junction bases with no gene match: 12. CDR1 is SGHTA and CDR2 is FQGNSA in the germline V gene. The CDR3 nucleotides are TGTGCCAGCAGCCCATTTTTCGGACTAGCGGGGGGTAACACAGATACGCAGTATTTT. Protein: CASSPFFGLAGGNTDTQYF.

This clonotype was picked up a small number of times. J is TRBJ2-2 and V is TRBV11-3; 14 bases line up with TRBD2. Per germline, CDR1 SGHNT and CDR2 YENEEA. The trim removed 3 bases at V and 5 bases at J, leaving 2 bases unmatched. This CDR3 is 16 amino acids long. CDR3: CASSFGLAGGTGELFF. The DNA for the CDR3 is TGTGCCAGCAGCTTCGGACTAGCGGGGGGTACCGGGGAGCTGTTTTTT.

The CDR3 sequence: CASQSGYNEQFF. The CDR3 nucleotides are TGTGCCAGTCAGTCAGGTTACAATGAGCAGTTCTTC. The rearrangement uses TRBV12-3 or TRBV12-4 and TRBJ2-1; unclear D gene. The ends were cut back, 9 bases at V and 4 bases at J, with 10 bases in the middle. This CDR3 spans 12 amino acids.

Judged by abundance, this clonotype is medium-sized. The V gene is TRBV7-2, the J gene TRBJ2-5, with TRBD1 as a possible D gene (6 bases). The CDR3 has 20 amino acids. V shed 3 bases and J shed 11 bases, with 37 bases lying between them. CDR1 is SGHTA and CDR2 is FQGNSA in the germline V gene. The CDR3 DNA reads TGTGCCAGCAGCTTTATGACAGGTTTTTCCCGGTGGAGGCCCGGCAATGAGCAGTACTTC. This sequence encodes CASSFMTGFSRWRPGNEQYF.

The genes are TRBV7-2 and TRBJ2-1; no clear D gene. Germline V gene lookup returns CDR1 SGHTA and CDR2 FQGNSA. Trimming stripped 1 base from V and 9 bases from J, with 7 bases between. The CDR3 extends over 12 amino acids. CDR3 sequence: CASSLVLFEQFF. CDR3 nucleotide sequence: TGTGCCAGCAGCTTAGTCTTGTTTGAGCAGTTCTTC.

This clonotype was detected a few times. The rearrangement links TRBV7-6 to TRBJ2-7, with 8 bases matching TRBD1. V lost 5 bases to trimming and J lost 2 bases; unmatched junction nucleotides: 8. This CDR3 has 15 amino acids. The germline V gene encodes CDR1 SGHVS and CDR2 FNYEAQ. The CDR3 loop reads CASSLDRGAAYEQYF. CDR3 coding DNA: TGTGCCAGCAGCCTAGACAGGGGCGCCGCCTACGAGCAGTACTTC.

This clonotype was observed a few times. The chain is built from TRBV7-8 and TRBJ2-5; 9 bases line up with TRBD2. This CDR3 contains 16 residues. CDR1 and CDR2 from the germline V gene are SGHVS and FQNEAQ. With V trimmed by 1 base and J by 2 bases, 5 bases remained unmatched. The CDR3 sequence: CASSLELAGLQETQYF. DNA for the CDR3: TGTGCCAGCAGCTTAGAGCTAGCGGGATTACAAGAGACCCAGTACTTC.

Sample share makes this clonotype large (0.1 to 1%). This chain links TRBV6-1 with TRBJ2-1; no reliable D call. CDR1 and CDR2 from the germline V gene are MNHNS and SASEGT. This CDR3 comprises 13 residues. V lost 8 bases and J 0 bases, leaving 8 bases between the germline ends. DNA of the CDR3: TGTGCCAGCGCGATCGGCTCCTACAATGAGCAGTTCTTC. It specifies CASAIGSYNEQFF.

By share, this clonotype ranks as medium-sized (0.01 to 0.1%). The chain links TRBV12-3 or TRBV12-4 to TRBJ2-7; no firm D call. V was shortened by 0 bases and J by 2 bases, with 8 bases between the two germline ends. CDR3 size: 14 residues. CDR3 coding DNA: TGTGCCAGCAGTTTAGCGGGTGGCCCCTACGAGCAGTACTTC. The encoded protein is CASSLAGGPYEQYF.

The chain is built from TRBV7-2 and TRBJ2-7; 10 bases match TRBD2. From germline, CDR1 is SGHTA and CDR2 FQGNSA. J was trimmed by 0 bases and V by 4 bases; bases with no gene match: 0. The CDR3 sequence is 14 residues long. The CDR3 DNA is TGTGCCAGCAGCTGGACTAGCGGCTCCTACGAGCAGTACTTC. Protein product: CASSWTSGSYEQYF.

V gene TRBV6-6 combines with J gene TRBJ2-7, with 9 positions matching TRBD1. The ends lost 2 bases at V and 1 base at J; junction bases unmatched: 12. Germline assignment: CDR1 MNHNY and CDR2 SVGAGI (reference sequence). This CDR3 is 18 amino acids long. For the CDR3, the DNA is TGTGCCAGCAGTTACGGGTGGGTAAGGACAGGGGATTCCTACGAGCAGTACTTC. The encoded protein is CASSYGWVRTGDSYEQYF.

The chain has TRBV10-3 and TRBJ1-6, with D tentatively TRBD1 (6 bases). This CDR3 region has 16 residues. V lost 6 bases and J lost 9, with 21 bases in between. CDR1 ENHRY and CDR2 SYGVKD come from the germline V gene. This chain's CDR3 is CAISQNPTGLASPLHF. Written as DNA, the CDR3 is TGTGCCATCAGCCAGAACCCGACAGGACTGGCTTCACCCCTCCACTTT.

The chain couples TRBV7-2 to TRBJ2-1; D tentatively reads TRBD1 or TRBD2 (5 bases each). The CDR3 extends over 14 amino acids. Trimming left V 6 bases short and J 6 bases short, with 15 bases between. Germline-derived CDR1 and CDR2 are SGHTA and FQGNSA. The CDR3 protein is CASSYGAYPNEQFF. The CDR3 coding sequence is TGTGCCAGCAGTTACGGGGCCTATCCCAATGAGCAGTTCTTC.

This clonotype has just a few counts. This sequence joins TRBV6-5 and TRBJ2-3; 9 bases map to TRBD2. Germline values: CDR1 MNHEY, CDR2 SVGAGI. This CDR3 has 15 amino acids. The J segment lost 6 bases and the V segment lost 6 bases, leaving 10 bases of the junction unmatched. CDR3 coding DNA: TGTGCCAGCAGGCTAGCGGGATGGAGGGTTGATACGCAGTATTTT. Its protein is CASRLAGWRVDTQYF.

In nucleotides, the CDR3 is TGTGCCAGCAGCTTAAACGGAGGCAATGAGCAGTTCTTC. Amino acids: CASSLNGGNEQFF. This chain joins TRBV7-6 and TRBJ2-1; D might be TRBD2 (5 bases). This CDR3 region has 13 residues. Germline V gene sequence: CDR1 SGHVS, CDR2 FNYEAQ. V was cut by 2 bases and J by 6 bases, with 8 bases left in between.

This clonotype is deemed medium-sized. The chain joins TRBV7-8 to TRBJ2-3; 16 bases fit TRBD2. CDR1 is SGHVS and CDR2 is FQNEAQ in the germline V gene. There are 17 residues in the CDR3. With V trimmed by 4 bases and J by 3 bases, 4 bases remained unmatched. CDR3 sequence: CASSSGLAGGRTDTQYF. CDR3 sequence (DNA): TGTGCCAGCAGCTCGGGACTAGCGGGGGGGCGGACAGATACGCAGTATTTT. Looking up the rest from reference TRBV7-8 and TRBJ2-3 gives the full variable domain: GAGVSQSPRYKVAKRGQDVALRCDPISGHVSLFWYQQALGQGPEFLTYFQNEAQLDKSGLPSDRFFAERPEGSVSTLKIQRTQQEDSAVYLCASSSGLAGGRTDTQYFGPGTRLTVL.

V usage is TRBV7-2 and J usage is TRBJ2-3; TRBD2 might be the D (5 bases). V was clipped by 5 bases and J by 4 bases, with 10 bases between them. CDR3 length equals 13 residues. Germline assignment: CDR1 SGHTA and CDR2 FQGNSA. The CDR3 DNA reads as TGTGCCAGCAGCAAAACAGCGGCAGATACGCAGTATTTT. Translated: CASSKTAADTQYF.

In its sample, this clonotype is medium-sized. The genes are TRBV6-1 and TRBJ2-1; maybe TRBD2 (5 bases). The CDR3 loop spans 15 amino acids. V gave up 0 bases and J gave up 12 bases, with 18 bases separating them. Germline V gives CDR1 MNHNS, CDR2 SASEGT. The CDR3 protein is CASSEALQALVGQFF. As DNA, the CDR3 is TGTGCCAGCAGTGAAGCGCTTCAAGCACTAGTCGGGCAGTTCTTC.

The rearrangement links TRBV4-1 to TRBJ2-1, with TRBD2 matching over 11 bases. V lost 3 bases to trimming and J lost 5 bases; unmatched junction nucleotides: 6. Per germline, CDR1 MGHRA and CDR2 YSYEKL. CDR3 length equals 16 residues. The CDR3: CASSHRGTSGNNEQFF. The CDR3 DNA reads as TGCGCCAGCAGCCATCGCGGGACTAGCGGCAACAATGAGCAGTTCTTC.